The present T cell receptor beta chain was sequenced within a study of cytotoxic CD8 clonotypes in ibrutinib-treated CLL. The CDR3 runs 16 residues. Trimming took 4 bases from V and 9 from J; bases not matched to a gene: 12. CDR1 is LGHNA and CDR2 is YNFKEQ in the germline V gene. This table comes from immunoSEQ multiplex PCR, and its TCRdb copy is limited to in-frame clones, with some not included. This sample carries roughly 180,000 clones, approximately 84% of them seen once, and the ten largest clones take 3.5% to 5.5%. Cryopreserved PBMCs provided 2 to 2.5 micrograms of genomic DNA for the TCR beta libraries.

Sample: PBMCs, taken after 24 months of ibrutinib treatment. The chain uses TRBV4-2 and TRBJ2-1, with 10 bases aligning to TRBD2. The sequence derives from a human donor with chronic lymphocytic leukemia. CDR3 loop: CASSLHGTSDYGEQFF. CDR3 DNA sequence: TGTGCCAGCAGCCTGCATGGGACTAGCGATTACGGTGAGCAGTTCTTC.